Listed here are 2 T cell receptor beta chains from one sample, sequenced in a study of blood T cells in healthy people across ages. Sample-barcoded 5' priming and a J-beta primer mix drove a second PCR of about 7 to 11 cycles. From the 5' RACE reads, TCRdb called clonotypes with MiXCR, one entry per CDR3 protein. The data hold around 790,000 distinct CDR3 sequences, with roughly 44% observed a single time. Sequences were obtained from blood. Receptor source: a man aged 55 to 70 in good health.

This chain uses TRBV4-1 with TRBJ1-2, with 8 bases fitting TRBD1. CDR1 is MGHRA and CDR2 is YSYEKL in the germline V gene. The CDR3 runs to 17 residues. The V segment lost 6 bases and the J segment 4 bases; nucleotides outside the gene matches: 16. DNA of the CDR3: TGCGCCAGCAGTCATTTATCGGGACAGGACCTTTTCTATGGCTACACCTTC. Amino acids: CASSHLSGQDLFYGYTF.

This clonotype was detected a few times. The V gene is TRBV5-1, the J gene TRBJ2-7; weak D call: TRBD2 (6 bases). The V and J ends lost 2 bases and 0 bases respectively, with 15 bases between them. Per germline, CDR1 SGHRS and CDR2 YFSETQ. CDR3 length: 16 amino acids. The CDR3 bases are TGCGCCAGCAGCTTCACCCTGGGAGGCCTCTCCTACGAGCAGTACTTC. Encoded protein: CASSFTLGGLSYEQYF.